These 7 T cell receptor beta chains were sequenced from one sample in a study of blood T cell repertoires in COVID-19. The method was immunoSEQ multiplex PCR; TCRdb's version includes in-frame clones alone and lacks a portion of them. The sample holds about 33,000 clones, 70% to 90% seen once. Sequenced: peripheral blood. These receptors were collected from a human donor in a cohort sampled during active COVID-19.

The rearrangement links TRBV7-2 to TRBJ2-7; TRBD2 matches 14 bases. CDR1 and CDR2 (germline): SGHTA, FQGNSA. Trimming cost V 4 bases and J 9 bases; bases outside gene matches: 5. The CDR3 is 14 amino acids. The CDR3 spells CASSSGLAGDGQYF. The CDR3, as DNA: TGTGCCAGCAGCTCGGGACTAGCGGGAGACGGGCAGTACTTC.

This clone was detected only once. The V and J genes are TRBV11-2 and TRBJ1-5; 8 bases map to TRBD1. This CDR3 is 14 amino acids long. CDR1 is SGHAT, CDR2 FQNNGV, per germline. Trimming removed 1 base from V and 7 bases from J; junction bases left unmatched: 3. CDR3 DNA: TGTGCCAGCAGCTTAGGACAGGGGCACCAGCCCCAGCATTTT. Its translation: CASSLGQGHQPQHF.

The chain links TRBV19 to TRBJ1-6, with 10 bases identical to TRBD1. The CDR3 runs 15 residues. Trimming cost V 5 bases and J 7 bases; bases outside gene matches: 5. Germline V CDR1 and CDR2: LNHDA, SQIVND (reference sequence). The CDR3 nucleotides are TGTGCCAGTAGTCTTGACAGGGGGCGAAATTCACCCCTCCACTTT. Its protein is CASSLDRGRNSPLHF.

The chain couples TRBV6-1 to TRBJ1-5, with TRBD1 identical over 12 bases. The germline V gene encodes CDR1 MNHNS and CDR2 SASEGT. V lost 4 bases and J lost 2; bases outside the gene matches: 3. The CDR3 totals 16 residues. The CDR3 here is CASSGGTGGGNQPQHF. For the CDR3, the DNA is TGTGCCAGCAGTGGGGGGACAGGGGGCGGCAATCAGCCCCAGCATTTT.

The J gene is TRBJ2-1, the V gene TRBV5-1, with 7 nucleotides matching TRBD1. Germline V lookup: CDR1 SGHRS, CDR2 YFSETQ. The CDR3 covers 15 residues. With V trimmed by 0 bases and J by 8 bases, 8 bases remained unmatched. The CDR3 reads CASSLGQGRGHEQFF. Written as DNA, the CDR3 is TGCGCCAGCAGCTTGGGACAGGGTCGAGGCCATGAGCAGTTCTTC.

In its sample, this clone was seen a few times. V and J are TRBV27 and TRBJ2-2; D may be TRBD1 (6 bases). V lost 6 bases, J lost 5 bases, and 19 bases lay in between. From germline, CDR1 is MNHEY and CDR2 SMNVEV (reference sequence). The CDR3 runs to 16 residues. The CDR3 sequence is CASRQGFVVSTGELFF. The DNA of the CDR3 is TGTGCCAGCAGACAGGGTTTCGTCGTTTCGACCGGGGAGCTGTTTTTT.

The chain is built from TRBV5-6 and TRBJ1-1, with 9 nucleotides matching TRBD1. Germline-derived CDR1 and CDR2 are SGHDT and YYEEEE. Losses at the gene ends were 2 bases for V and 4 bases for J; bases not matched to a gene: 6. This CDR3 has 15 amino acids. CDR3 protein: CASSFTGGGGTEAFF. In DNA, the CDR3 is TGTGCCAGCAGCTTCACAGGGGGCGGTGGCACTGAAGCTTTCTTT.